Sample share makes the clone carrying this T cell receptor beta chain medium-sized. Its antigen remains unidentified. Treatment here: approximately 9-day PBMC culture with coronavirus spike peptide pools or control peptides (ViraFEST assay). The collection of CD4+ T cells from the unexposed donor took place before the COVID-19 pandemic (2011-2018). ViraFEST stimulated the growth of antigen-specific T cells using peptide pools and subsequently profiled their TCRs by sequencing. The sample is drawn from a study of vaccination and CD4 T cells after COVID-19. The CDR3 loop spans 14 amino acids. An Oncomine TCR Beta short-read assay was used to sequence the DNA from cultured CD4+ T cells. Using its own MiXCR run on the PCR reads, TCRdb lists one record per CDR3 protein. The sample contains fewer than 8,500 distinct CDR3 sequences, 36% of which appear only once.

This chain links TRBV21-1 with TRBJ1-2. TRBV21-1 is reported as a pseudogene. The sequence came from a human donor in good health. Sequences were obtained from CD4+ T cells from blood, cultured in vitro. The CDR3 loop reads CASSKGSHSHGYTF. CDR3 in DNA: TGTGCCAGCAGCAAAGGATCCCACAGCCATGGCTACACCTTC.